These 18 T cell receptor beta chains share one sample of origin, sequenced in a study of control samples from healthy donors and cancer patients. Measured with immunoSEQ multiplex PCR; TCRdb has only the in-frame clones, and not every one. The sample lists approximately 110,000 clones; about 89% were seen once. The sample was blood. The receptors were gathered from a woman aged 18-29 years in good health.

The chain couples TRBV7-8 to TRBJ1-1, with 7 bases aligning to TRBD1. The J segment lost 1 base and the V segment lost 5 bases, leaving 19 bases of the junction unmatched. CDR3 length: 19 residues. Germline V CDR1 and CDR2: SGHVS, FQNEAQ. The CDR3 is CASSPQGGAGRGENTEAFF. The CDR3 DNA reads TGTGCCAGCAGCCCCCAGGGGGGGGCAGGGAGGGGGGAGAACACTGAAGCTTTCTTT.

In this sample, this clone turned up a few times. The chain couples TRBV7-3 to TRBJ2-6; tentative D call: TRBD2 (6 bases). The CDR3 spans 17 residues. Germline assignment: CDR1 SGHTA and CDR2 FQGTGA. Between the trimmed V and J ends, which lost 4 bases and 2 bases, there was a span of 15 bases. The CDR3 DNA reads as TGTGCCAGCAGCTCGGGACTCACACGGCCTGGGGCCAACGTCCTGACTTTC. It specifies CASSSGLTRPGANVLTF.

The genes are TRBV6-2 or TRBV6-3 and TRBJ2-1; TRBD2 matches at 9 bases. V trimming: 0 bases; J trimming: 0 bases; junction bases outside the gene matches: 12. Germline assignment: CDR1 MNHEY and CDR2 SVGEGT. The CDR3 is 20 amino acids. The CDR3 loop is CASSYSAFWTSESSYNEQFF. DNA for the CDR3: TGTGCCAGCAGTTACTCGGCCTTTTGGACTAGCGAGAGCTCCTACAATGAGCAGTTCTTC.

The CDR3 loop is CASSQKATGVPYEQYF. The CDR3, as DNA: TGCGCCAGCAGCCAAAAGGCGACGGGGGTACCCTACGAGCAGTACTTC. The rearrangement uses TRBV4-3 and TRBJ2-7, with D tentatively TRBD2 (6 bases). CDR1 and CDR2 from the germline V gene are LGHNA and YSLEER. The CDR3 loop spans 16 amino acids. V was cut by 2 bases and J by 2 bases, with 16 bases left in between.

This chain uses TRBV2 with TRBJ2-7, with TRBD1 as a possible D gene (8 bases). This CDR3 spans 17 amino acids. Between the trimmed V and J ends, which lost 4 bases and 2 bases, there was a span of 21 bases. Germline V CDR1 and CDR2: SNHLY, FYNNEI. The CDR3 coding sequence is TGTGCCAGCAGTGGGGGGGGAGGACAGGGCTCTACCTACGAGCAGTACTTC. Protein: CASSGGGGQGSTYEQYF.

The chain combines TRBV20-1 with TRBJ2-7, with D perhaps matching TRBD1 (6 bases). This CDR3 contains 11 residues. Germline CDR1 reads DFQATT; CDR2 reads SNEGSKA (reference sequence). Trimming left V 5 bases short and J 9 bases short, with 14 bases between. DNA for the CDR3: TGCAGTGCTTGGCAGGGGACAAGGCAGTACTTC. Amino acid sequence: CSAWQGTRQYF.

The DNA for the CDR3 is TGCGCCAGCAGCCAGTCGAGGAACCTGGGAACTGAAGCTTTCTTT. Translation: CASSQSRNLGTEAFF. V is TRBV4-3 and J is TRBJ1-1; D not resolved. The V end was cut by 3 bases, the J end by 5 bases, with 16 bases between. CDR1 and CDR2 (germline): LGHNA, YSLEER. There are 15 residues in the CDR3.

The chain couples TRBV28 to TRBJ2-1; D unresolved. This CDR3 spans 15 amino acids. Germline V CDR1 and CDR2: MDHEN, SYDVKM. V dropped 2 bases and J dropped 4 bases, with 12 bases sitting between them. The CDR3 loop is CASSLLRLQYNEQFF. CDR3 DNA: TGTGCCAGCAGTTTACTGCGCCTCCAATACAATGAGCAGTTCTTC.

This chain connects TRBV19 to TRBJ2-7, with TRBD1 matching 9 bases. Germline loops: CDR1 LNHDA, CDR2 SQIVND (reference sequence). The trim removed 1 base at V and 3 bases at J, leaving 1 base unmatched. The CDR3 contains 14 residues. In DNA form, the CDR3 reads TGTGCCAGTAGTATAGGGGACAGGGTCTACGAGCAGTACTTC. Its protein product is CASSIGDRVYEQYF.

This clone was seen a few times. The V and J genes are TRBV5-6 and TRBJ1-4; 10 positions agree with TRBD1. Germline V gives CDR1 SGHDT, CDR2 YYEEEE. Germline trimming cut 2 bases from V and 8 bases from J; bases unmatched to any gene: 9. The CDR3 loop spans 16 amino acids. CDR3 loop: CASSLASWTGGEKLFF. The CDR3 DNA reads TGTGCCAGCAGCTTAGCGTCCTGGACAGGGGGAGAAAAACTGTTTTTT. Combining the CDR3 with reference TRBV5-6 and TRBJ1-4 gives the whole variable domain DAGVTQSPTHLIKTRGQQVTLRCSPKSGHDTVSWYQQALGQGPQFIFQYYEEEERQRGNFPDRFSGHQFPNYSSELNVNALLLGDSALYLCASSLASWTGGEKLFFGSGTQLSVL.

The chain is built from TRBV9 and TRBJ2-1; the D gene is possibly TRBD1 (6 bases). Looked up from germline, CDR1 is SGDLS and CDR2 is YYNGEE. Between the trimmed V and J ends, which lost 6 bases and 0 bases, there was a span of 13 bases. This CDR3 region has 15 residues. The CDR3 loop reads CASTLSGASYNEQFF. The CDR3 region has the DNA TGTGCCAGCACGCTATCAGGGGCCTCCTACAATGAGCAGTTCTTC. Drawing the rest from reference TRBV9 and TRBJ2-1, the complete variable domain is DSGVTQTPKHLITATGQRVTLRCSPRSGDLSVYWYQQSLDQGLQFLIQYYNGEERAKGNILERFSAQQFPDLHSELNLSSLELGDSALYFCASTLSGASYNEQFFGPGTRLTVL.

The J gene is TRBJ1-1, the V gene TRBV4-3; D is ambiguous. Germline V gene lookup returns CDR1 LGHNA and CDR2 YSLEER. Trimming cost V 0 bases and J 6 bases, with 11 bases left between them. This CDR3 contains 14 residues. For the CDR3, the DNA is TGCGCCAGCAGCCAAGATTCGGGAGTAGCTGAAGCTTTCTTT. Its protein product is CASSQDSGVAEAFF.

The chain joins TRBV4-3 to TRBJ1-2; D not resolved. The V gene lost 4 bases and the J gene lost 0 bases, with 12 bases spanning the gap. CDR1 LGHNA and CDR2 YSLEER come from the germline V gene. The CDR3 is 15 residues long. Here the CDR3 DNA reads TGCGCCAGCAGCCTCCGCAGAGATACTAACTATGGCTACACCTTC. This codes for CASSLRRDTNYGYTF.

The chain combines TRBV28 with TRBJ2-7; the D gene is possibly TRBD1 (6 bases). There are 16 residues in the CDR3. The germline V and J ends were trimmed by 5 bases and 7 bases, with 24 bases remaining between them. From germline, CDR1 is MDHEN and CDR2 SYDVKM. CDR3 in amino acids: CASSLTTGTKPKEQYF. In nucleotides, the CDR3 is TGTGCCAGCAGTCTTACCACCGGGACAAAACCGAAAGAGCAGTACTTC.

The genes are TRBV27 and TRBJ2-3, with D unresolved. Trimming removed 0 bases at V and 2 bases at J, with 9 bases between. Germline CDR1 MNHEY, CDR2 SMNVEV (reference sequence). CDR3 size: 15 residues. CDR3 sequence reads: CASSLSPAYTDTQYF. DNA for the CDR3: TGTGCCAGCAGTTTATCGCCAGCGTACACAGATACGCAGTATTTT.

The chain links TRBV24-1 to TRBJ2-3; 7 nucleotides match TRBD2. CDR3 size: 14 residues. V gave up 3 bases and J gave up 8 bases; unmatched junction bases: 7. Looked up from germline, CDR1 is KGHDR and CDR2 is SFDVKD. The CDR3 DNA reads TGTGCCACCAGTGATGGGGGGGATGCTGCTACGCAGTATTTT. It is translated as CATSDGGDAATQYF.

The V and J genes are TRBV3-1 (or the pseudogene TRBV3-2) and TRBJ2-7; 7 bases align to TRBD1. CDR3 length: 16 amino acids. The V gene end was trimmed by 3 bases and the J gene end by 0 bases; junction bases not matched to a gene: 8. The V gene's germline CDR1 is LGHDT and CDR2 YNNKEL (reference sequence). The CDR3, as DNA: TGTGCCAGCAGCCAGGAGGACAGGTTCTCCTCCTACGAGCAGTACTTC. Protein: CASSQEDRFSSYEQYF.

This rearrangement joins TRBV23-1 to TRBJ1-4; 7 nucleotides agree with TRBD1. TRBV23-1 is known as an ORF, though its function is uncertain. The J segment lost 10 bases and the V segment lost 3 bases, leaving 14 bases of the junction unmatched. The CDR3 sequence is 16 residues long. CDR3 amino acids: CASSHRERGQMRKLFF. CDR3 bases: TGCGCCAGCAGTCACCGAGAACGGGGACAGATGAGAAAACTGTTTTTT.